These 28 T cell receptor beta chains originate from one sample sequenced in a study of beta chain features in type 1 diabetes. Their recognized antigens are unknown. Expressed TCRB transcripts got sequenced, as all isolated RNA was reverse transcribed. Assay: immunoSEQ multiplex PCR; the TCRdb copy retains only in-frame clones and omits some. The profile shows roughly 240,000 clones, around 22% of them singletons. Study-level results: Type 1 diabetes patients had TCRB CDR3s that were shorter (moderately but significantly so) in all four CD4+ subsets.

The specimen sequenced was naive CD4+ T cells from blood. These receptors all stem from a woman aged 30 to 39 with type 1 diabetes.

This clone came up a few times. The CDR3 spells CAWSVGQASSTDTQYF. CDR3 in DNA: TGTGCCTGGAGTGTCGGACAGGCCTCTAGCACAGATACGCAGTATTTT. This chain joins TRBV30 and TRBJ2-3, with TRBD1 matching 7 bases. V shed 0 bases, J shed 0 bases, and the junction held 6 bases outside the gene matches. CDR1 is GTSNPN and CDR2 is SVGIG in the germline V gene (reference sequence). This CDR3 contains 16 residues.

The chain joins TRBV29-1 to TRBJ2-1; 8 bases align to TRBD1. The V gene end was trimmed by 7 bases and the J gene end by 3 bases; junction bases not matched to a gene: 14. Germline V gene lookup returns CDR1 SQVTM and CDR2 ANQGSEA. The CDR3 consists of 16 residues. CDR3 residues: CSAAMGDRGLYNEQFF. DNA for the CDR3: TGCAGCGCCGCTATGGGCGACAGGGGTCTCTACAATGAGCAGTTCTTC.

This rearrangement joins TRBV11-2 to TRBJ2-7; 13 bases line up with TRBD2. Per the germline V gene, CDR1 is SGHAT and CDR2 is FQNNGV. J gave up 0 bases and V 5 bases, and 4 bases lay outside the gene matches. The CDR3 has 16 amino acids. CDR3 DNA sequence: TGTGCCAGCAGCCCATGGACTAGCGGGAGCTCCTACGAGCAGTACTTC. It codes for CASSPWTSGSSYEQYF.

This clone appeared a few times. The gene calls are TRBV29-1 and TRBJ1-1, with D maybe TRBD1 (6 bases). The CDR3 consists of 13 residues. The V gene lost 7 bases and the J gene lost 1 base, with 13 bases spanning the gap. Germline assignment: CDR1 SQVTM and CDR2 ANQGSEA. In DNA form, the CDR3 reads TGCAGCGACAGAGGACAGTGGAACACTGAAGCTTTCTTT. Its translation: CSDRGQWNTEAFF.

This chain links TRBV21-1 with TRBJ1-2. TRBV21-1 is a documented pseudogene. The CDR3 is 14 amino acids. This chain's CDR3 is CASSAPGRSYGYTF. Here the CDR3 DNA reads TGTGCCAGCAGCGCCCCAGGGAGGAGCTATGGCTACACCTTC.

This chain links TRBV23-1 with TRBJ2-5; 14 nucleotides line up with TRBD2. TRBV23-1 is marked as an open reading frame, function uncertain. Trimming at V came to 6 bases and at J to 5 bases, leaving 11 bases not matched to a gene. The CDR3 covers 17 residues. In DNA, the CDR3 is TGCGCCAGCAGCAGGGGGACTAGCGGGAGAGGACGGGAGACCCAGTACTTC. Translation: CASSRGTSGRGRETQYF.

The chain carries TRBV25-1 and TRBJ1-4; no definite D call. Germline lookup yields CDR1 MGHDK and CDR2 SYGVNS. V was trimmed by 3 bases and J by 4 bases, leaving 15 bases between them. The CDR3 sequence is 16 residues long. The CDR3 region is CASSEAGRLNNEKLFF. Written as DNA, the CDR3 is TGTGCCAGCAGTGAGGCCGGCAGGCTAAATAATGAAAAACTGTTTTTT.

This rearrangement joins TRBV2 to TRBJ1-1; D might be TRBD1 (6 bases). The CDR3 consists of 16 residues. The germline V gene encodes CDR1 SNHLY and CDR2 FYNNEI. Trimming removed 6 bases from V and 7 bases from J, with 24 bases in between. CDR3 region: CASRRLRQDGYDEAFF. DNA of the CDR3: TGTGCCAGCAGACGACTCCGACAGGATGGATATGATGAAGCTTTCTTT.

This clone came up a few times. CDR3 sequence: CASSLGQGYGYTF. The CDR3 region has the DNA TGTGCCAGCAGCCTGGGCCAGGGCTATGGCTACACCTTC. The genes are TRBV11-2 and TRBJ1-2, with TRBD1 as a possible D gene (5 bases). This CDR3 region has 13 residues. Trimming cost V 5 bases and J 4 bases, with 11 bases left between them. Germline V lookup: CDR1 SGHAT, CDR2 FQNNGV.

This clone was counted only a few times. This chain connects TRBV21-1 to TRBJ2-7; the table calls TRBD1, which could not be checked here. TRBV21-1 is assigned pseudogene status. This CDR3 spans 20 amino acids. The CDR3 region has the DNA TGTGCCAGCAGCCCCCAAGGGGGACAGGGTCTGCCGATGCCCCTTTACGAGCAGTACTTC. Translating it yields CASSPQGGQGLPMPLYEQYF.

V usage is TRBV5-1 and J usage is TRBJ1-2; no reliable D call. Germline V gives CDR1 SGHRS, CDR2 YFSETQ. The CDR3 consists of 14 residues. The V end lost 1 base, the J end lost 5 bases, and 12 bases lay between the germline ends. CDR3 DNA sequence: TGCGCCAGCAGCTTGACGGCAGGCGATTATGGCTACACCTTC. It translates to CASSLTAGDYGYTF.

The chain has TRBV30 and TRBJ1-1, with 8 bases fitting TRBD1. CDR1 and CDR2 from the germline V gene are GTSNPN and SVGIG (reference sequence). The CDR3 is 13 residues long. Losses at the gene ends were 4 bases for V and 12 bases for J; bases not matched to a gene: 13. For the CDR3, the DNA is TGTGCCTGGACCGCTTCAGGGGGCGTACGGACTTTCTTT. Protein: CAWTASGGVRTFF. The full variable domain, completed using reference TRBV30 and TRBJ1-1, is SQTIHQWPATLVQPVGSPLSLECTVEGTSNPNLYWYRQAAGRGLQLLFYSVGIGQISSEVPQNLSASRPQDRQFILSSKKLLLSDSGFYLCAWTASGGVRTFFGQGTRLTVV.

This clone appeared a few times. The chain uses TRBV27 and TRBJ1-2; 12 nucleotides line up with TRBD1. The CDR3 contains 17 residues. The germline CDR1 and CDR2 sequences are MNHEY and SMNVEV (reference sequence). J lost 4 bases, V lost 1 base, and 7 bases had no gene match. This CDR3 reads CASSLFPGQGATYGYTF. DNA for the CDR3: TGTGCCAGCAGTTTATTCCCGGGACAGGGGGCTACCTATGGCTACACCTTC.

V usage is TRBV5-1 and J usage is TRBJ2-1, with 7 bases lining up with TRBD2. The trim removed 4 bases at V and 5 bases at J, leaving 3 bases unmatched. CDR1 is SGHRS, CDR2 YFSETQ, per germline. The CDR3 extends over 13 amino acids. The DNA of the CDR3 is TGCGCCAGCAGCCCTAGCGGTCACAATGAGCAGTTCTTC. Protein product: CASSPSGHNEQFF. The full variable domain, with the rest looked up from reference TRBV5-1 and TRBJ2-1, is KAGVTQTPRYLIKTRGQQVTLSCSPISGHRSVSWYQQTPGQGLQFLFEYFSETQRNKGNFPGRFSGRQFSNSRSEMNVSTLELGDSALYLCASSPSGHNEQFFGPGTRLTVL.

The sample holds a few counts of this clone. The same CDR3 also results from other DNA sequences found in this sample. The V call is TRBV30, the J call TRBJ2-1; 9 positions agree with TRBD2. The junction had 5 bases not matched to a gene; V was cut back by 0 bases and J by 5 bases. The CDR3 is made up of 15 amino acids. The germline CDR1 and CDR2 sequences are GTSNPN and SVGIG (reference sequence). The DNA of the CDR3 is TGTGCCTGGAGTGTTCGGCTAGCGGGAAACAATGAGCAGTTCTTC. Translated, it gives CAWSVRLAGNNEQFF.

The CDR3 nucleotides read TGCGCCAGCAGCCAAGGAACAGGGTCCGAAGCTTTCTTT. This encodes CASSQGTGSEAFF. The chain uses TRBV4-1 and TRBJ1-1; possibly TRBD1 for D (6 bases). The ends were cut back, 1 base at V and 8 bases at J, with 11 bases in the middle. The V gene's germline CDR1 is MGHRA and CDR2 YSYEKL. This CDR3 comprises 13 residues.

This clone came up a few times. The V and J genes are TRBV7-9 and TRBJ1-2; perhaps TRBD1 as D (6 bases). The CDR3 runs to 13 residues. Germline V gives CDR1 SEHNR, CDR2 FQNEAQ (reference sequence). Between the trimmed V and J ends, which lost 3 bases and 7 bases, there was a span of 12 bases. Here the CDR3 DNA reads TGTGCCAGCAGCTTGGGGGACATTCGTGGCTACACCTTC. Translation gives CASSLGDIRGYTF.

The J gene is TRBJ2-1, the V gene TRBV2, with D perhaps TRBD1 (6 bases). Looked up from germline, CDR1 is SNHLY and CDR2 is FYNNEI. V gave up 8 bases and J gave up 4 bases, with 12 bases separating them. The CDR3 contains 13 residues. The CDR3, as DNA: TGTGCCAGCTTCCGGGACACATACAATGAGCAGTTCTTC. Translating gives CASFRDTYNEQFF.

This CDR3 is CASSLSSYSNQPQHF. Here the CDR3 DNA reads TGTGCCAGCAGCTTAAGTTCCTATAGCAATCAGCCCCAGCATTTT. The rearrangement uses TRBV7-2 and TRBJ1-5, with D unclear. Germline lookup yields CDR1 SGHTA and CDR2 FQGNSA. This CDR3 has 15 amino acids. The germline V and J ends were trimmed by 2 bases and 0 bases, with 8 bases remaining between them.

This clone turned up a few times. V usage is TRBV29-1 and J usage is TRBJ2-7; 9 nucleotides match TRBD1. The V gene's germline CDR1 is SQVTM and CDR2 ANQGSEA. V dropped 2 bases and J dropped 11; count of bases not matched to a gene: 4. This CDR3 contains 11 residues. The CDR3 nucleotides are TGCAGCGTTGAAAACAGGGGGCTAAAGTACTTC. Translated: CSVENRGLKYF.

This rearrangement joins TRBV6-1 to TRBJ2-7; the match to TRBD1 covers 7 bases. V lost 4 bases and J lost 2; bases outside the gene matches: 14. Germline V CDR1 and CDR2: MNHNS, SASEGT. The CDR3 is made up of 17 amino acids. The CDR3 loop is CASSALRYRGSTYEQYF. The CDR3 DNA sequence: TGTGCCAGCAGTGCGCTACGCTACAGGGGTTCGACCTACGAGCAGTACTTC.

The chain joins TRBV7-9 to TRBJ2-7; D not certain. Trimming shortened V by 5 bases and J by 8 bases, and 10 bases separated the two germline ends. The germline V gene has CDR1 SEHNR and CDR2 FQNEAQ (reference sequence). This CDR3 spans 11 amino acids. For the CDR3, the DNA is TGTGCCAGCAGCCTCGATAGTCAGCAGTACTTC. This gives the protein CASSLDSQQYF. Full variable domain (missing parts from reference TRBV7-9 and TRBJ2-7): DTGVSQNPRHKITKRGQNVTFRCDPISEHNRLYWYRQTLGQGPEFLTYFQNEAQLEKSRLLSDRFSAERPKGSFSTLEIQRTEQGDSAMYLCASSLDSQQYFGPGTRLTVT.

J is TRBJ2-7 and V is TRBV25-1; 8 positions agree with TRBD2. Trimming cost V 1 base and J 1 base; bases outside gene matches: 6. This CDR3 region has 16 residues. The germline gives CDR1 MGHDK, CDR2 SYGVNS. The CDR3 spells CASSESQTSASYEQYF. CDR3 nucleotide sequence: TGTGCCAGCAGTGAATCGCAGACTAGCGCATCCTACGAGCAGTACTTC.

This sequence joins TRBV7-2 and TRBJ1-3; TRBD1 might be the D (5 bases). The CDR3 length is 17 residues. V dropped 5 bases and J dropped 0 bases, with 17 bases sitting between them. From germline, CDR1 is SGHTA and CDR2 FQGNSA. This chain's CDR3 is CASSPRGYYFSGNTIYF. CDR3 nucleotides: TGTGCCAGCAGCCCTAGGGGATACTATTTCTCTGGAAACACCATATATTTT.

V gene TRBV2 combines with J gene TRBJ2-3; TRBD2 matches at 11 bases. The CDR3 is made up of 16 amino acids. Germline V gives CDR1 SNHLY, CDR2 FYNNEI. Trimming at V came to 5 bases and at J to 2 bases, leaving 6 bases not matched to a gene. The CDR3 DNA is TGTGCCAGCAGTCCGAGACTAGCGGGAATCACAGATACGCAGTATTTT. Amino acid sequence: CASSPRLAGITDTQYF. Drawing the rest from reference TRBV2 and TRBJ2-3, the complete variable domain is EPEVTQTPSHQVTQMGQEVILRCVPISNHLYFYWYRQILGQKVEFLVSFYNNEISEKSEIFDDQFSVERPDGSNFTLKIRSTKLEDSAMYFCASSPRLAGITDTQYFGPGTRLTVL.

This clone was observed a few times. The chain combines TRBV7-3 with TRBJ2-6; D possibly corresponds to TRBD1 (6 bases). The CDR3 runs to 17 residues. V dropped 5 bases and J dropped 0 bases, with 14 bases sitting between them. Germline-derived CDR1 and CDR2 are SGHTA and FQGTGA. The CDR3 loop reads CASSPQGLSSGANVLTF. In nucleotides, the CDR3 is TGTGCCAGCAGCCCCCAGGGGCTTAGCTCTGGGGCCAACGTCCTGACTTTC. The full variable domain, with the rest looked up from reference TRBV7-3 and TRBJ2-6, is GAGVSQTPSNKVTEKGKYVELRCDPISGHTALYWYRQSLGQGPEFLIYFQGTGAADDSGLPNDRFFAVRPEGSVSTLKIQRTERGDSAVYLCASSPQGLSSGANVLTFGAGSRLTVL.

This clone was seen more than once but under ten times. V gene TRBV30 combines with J gene TRBJ1-5, with D possibly TRBD1 on 6 matching bases. From germline, CDR1 is GTSNPN and CDR2 SVGIG (reference sequence). V lost 2 bases, J lost 3 bases, and 8 bases lay in between. The CDR3 loop spans 13 amino acids. The CDR3 coding sequence is TGTGCCTGGAGTAGGGACACCAATCAGCCCCAGCATTTT. This sequence encodes CAWSRDTNQPQHF.

V is TRBV9 and J is TRBJ2-7, with 10 bases matching TRBD2. This CDR3 has 15 residues. Germline V gives CDR1 SGDLS, CDR2 YYNGEE. J was trimmed by 0 bases and V by 4 bases; bases with no gene match: 4. CDR3 in amino acids: CASSLAGGRSYEQYF. The CDR3 DNA follows: TGTGCCAGCAGCTTAGCGGGAGGCCGCTCCTACGAGCAGTACTTC.